The T cell receptor beta chain described here comes from a study of CXCR3-negative and CXCR3-positive naive CD8 T cells. Across the whole study: For each library, about 1.5 +/- 0.3 million TRB reads were obtained, roughly 140 million in total.

UMI-labeled TRB cDNA libraries were prepared by 5' RACE. TCRdb processed the 5' RACE reads again and assigns one entry to each CDR3 protein, with no DNA. The sample table sets out about 150,000 distinct CDR3 sequences. Study-wide results and limits: Higher TRB CDR3 hydrophobicity marked CXCR3-positive naive cells relative to CXCR3-negative naive cells. Diversity proved comparably high across both naive subsets and much lower in memory CD8+ cells. Naive cells used TRBV-TRBJ genes in much the same way whether CXCR3-negative or CXCR3-positive; memory cells did not.

Sorting was done in triplicate for each CD8+ T cell subset (300,000 cells each). With respect to this clonotype: Its antigen is still unknown.

The sequencing sample was made of naive CXCR3+ CD8+ T cells from blood. Subset defined: CD45RO-CCR7+CD27+CD95- naive CD8+ T cells expressing CXCR3 (TNR3+). The receptor was isolated from a human donor in good health. Some clones in this sample may be carry-over from other donors' samples.

The CDR3 sequence: CASSQGGPSGTEAFF. V usage is TRBV21-1 and J usage is TRBJ1-1; checking the TCRdb D call of TRBD1 is not possible without DNA. TRBV21-1 is described as a pseudogene. There are 15 residues in the CDR3.